Listed here are 14 T cell receptor beta chains from one sample, sequenced in a study of PD-1 blockade in classical Hodgkin lymphoma. No patient escaped relapse after autologous stem cell transplantation, and brentuximab vedotin exposure varied. Profiling relied on immunoSEQ multiplex PCR, and the TCRdb table lists in-frame clones only, not all of them. This sample carries under 20,000 clones, about 81% of them seen once, and the ten largest clones take under 7.5%. Sequenced material: peripheral blood mononuclear cells (PBMCs), taken at baseline. The origin of the receptors is a human donor with classical Hodgkin lymphoma.

The chain combines TRBV2 with TRBJ1-2, with TRBD1 matching over 9 bases. The germline gives CDR1 SNHLY, CDR2 FYNNEI. J lost 8 bases, V lost 6 bases, and 4 bases had no gene match. The CDR3 loop spans 12 amino acids. DNA of the CDR3: TGTGCCAGCAGCAACAGGGGGCTAGGCTACACCTTC. Protein sequence: CASSNRGLGYTF.

The count of this clone is one. The chain carries TRBV9 and TRBJ1-3; D uncertain. Deletions cut 0 bases from V and 3 bases from J, with 10 bases between. CDR1 is SGDLS, CDR2 YYNGEE, per germline. The CDR3 is made up of 15 amino acids. CDR3 sequence reads: CASSVGRVSGNTIYF. For the CDR3, the DNA is TGTGCCAGCAGCGTAGGGAGGGTCAGTGGAAACACCATATATTTT.

The chain uses TRBV4-3 and TRBJ1-1, with a tentative D call TRBD1 (6 bases). The V end was cut by 7 bases, the J end by 4 bases, with 7 bases between. The germline CDR1 and CDR2 sequences are LGHNA and YSLEER. CDR3 length: 11 amino acids. The CDR3 reads CASKGGTEAFF. Written as DNA, the CDR3 is TGCGCCAGCAAGGGGGGCACTGAAGCTTTCTTT.

This clone was recorded only once. V is TRBV7-2 and J is TRBJ1-1; no definite D call. The CDR3 runs to 13 residues. Germline values: CDR1 SGHTA, CDR2 FQGNSA. Trimming removed 4 bases at V and 1 base at J, with 7 bases between. The CDR3 reads CASSSHTNTEAFF. The DNA for the CDR3 is TGTGCCAGCAGCTCCCACACGAACACTGAAGCTTTCTTT.

The chain carries TRBV19 and TRBJ1-1, with D perhaps matching TRBD1 (6 bases). Looked up from germline, CDR1 is LNHDA and CDR2 is SQIVND (reference sequence). V lost 9 bases and J lost 7, with 12 bases in between. This CDR3 has 11 amino acids. The CDR3 DNA reads TGTGCCAGCCAGGGGCCGGTTGAAGCTTTCTTT. It is translated as CASQGPVEAFF.

CDR3 DNA: TGCGCCAGCAGCCAAAAGGGGAGCGGCAATCAGCCCCAGCATTTT. It codes for CASSQKGSGNQPQHF. The genes are TRBV4-3 and TRBJ1-5, with D perhaps TRBD1 (5 bases). Trimming removed 2 bases from V and 2 bases from J, with 10 bases in between. Germline assignment: CDR1 LGHNA and CDR2 YSLEER. This CDR3 region has 15 residues.

This sequence joins TRBV6-5 and TRBJ2-7, with 7 bases lining up with TRBD1. V lost 6 bases and J lost 5; bases outside the gene matches: 4. From germline, CDR1 is MNHEY and CDR2 SVGAGI. The CDR3 is 12 residues long. The CDR3 loop is CASRTGFHEQYF. CDR3 DNA sequence: TGTGCCAGCAGGACAGGGTTCCACGAGCAGTACTTC.

The genes are TRBV6-1 and TRBJ1-3; TRBD1 might be the D (5 bases). Trimming removed 8 bases at V and 0 bases at J, with 11 bases between. CDR3 length equals 14 residues. Germline values: CDR1 MNHNS, CDR2 SASEGT. CDR3 in amino acids: CASGDGASGNTIYF. CDR3 DNA sequence: TGTGCCAGCGGGGACGGTGCCTCTGGAAACACCATATATTTT.

CDR3 loop: CASSPPGGFYGYTF. CDR3 DNA: TGTGCCAGCAGCCCCCCGGGTGGCTTCTATGGCTACACCTTC. The rearrangement joins TRBV7-2 to TRBJ1-2; D remains ambiguous. CDR1 SGHTA and CDR2 FQGNSA come from the germline V gene. CDR3 length: 14 residues. Trimming shortened V by 5 bases and J by 4 bases, and 14 bases separated the two germline ends.

The chain combines TRBV4-3 with TRBJ2-5, with D possibly called TRBD1 or TRBD2 (5 bases each). The length of the CDR3 is 15 residues. Trimming took off 5 bases at V and 5 bases at J, with 18 bases between the two ends. Germline loops: CDR1 LGHNA, CDR2 YSLEER. CDR3 in amino acids: CASSSSGRSVETQYF. The CDR3 DNA follows: TGCGCCAGCAGCTCTTCGGGACGTTCGGTGGAGACCCAGTACTTC.

The J gene is TRBJ1-3, the V gene TRBV4-3; 11 nucleotides agree with TRBD1. V was clipped by 4 bases and J by 4 bases; unmatched bases: 9. The germline CDR1 and CDR2 sequences are LGHNA and YSLEER. This CDR3 region has 17 residues. The CDR3 sequence is CASSPGTGGSWGNTIYF. In nucleotides, the CDR3 is TGCGCCAGCAGCCCCGGGACAGGGGGTTCGTGGGGAAACACCATATATTTT.

The chain employs TRBV4-3 and TRBJ1-2; D gene ambiguous. This CDR3 is 14 amino acids long. V gave up 1 base and J gave up 4 bases, with 10 bases separating them. Germline loops: CDR1 LGHNA, CDR2 YSLEER. CDR3 residues: CASSQVSKSYGYTF. The CDR3 region has the DNA TGCGCCAGCAGCCAAGTTAGTAAGTCCTATGGCTACACCTTC.

CDR3 sequence: CASSDEGVTEAFF. As DNA, the CDR3 is TGTGCCAGCAGTGATGAAGGGGTGACTGAAGCTTTCTTT. V usage is TRBV25-1 and J usage is TRBJ1-1; TRBD1 is a possible D gene (5 bases). The CDR3 runs to 13 residues. Deletions cut 3 bases from V and 5 bases from J, with 10 bases between. Germline lookup yields CDR1 MGHDK and CDR2 SYGVNS.

This chain links TRBV4-3 with TRBJ2-6, with a tentative D call TRBD1 (5 bases). The CDR3 runs 16 residues. Trimming left V 2 bases short and J 4 bases short, with 12 bases between. CDR1 is LGHNA, CDR2 YSLEER, per germline. DNA of the CDR3: TGCGCCAGCAGCCAAAGGACATCCCGGGGGGCCAACGTCCTGACTTTC. Its protein product is CASSQRTSRGANVLTF.